This T cell receptor beta chain was captured in a study of blood T cell repertoires in COVID-19. Study-level background: Samples representing acute and convalescent COVID-19 were sourced from the United States, Italy and Spain. T cells, B-cell-depleted T cells, or PBMCs supplied cDNA or gDNA.

Germline CDR1 and CDR2: GTSNPN and SVGIG (reference sequence). The CDR3 has 13 amino acids. With 0 bases removed from V and 1 base from J, the gap between germline ends came to 6 bases. Per the authors' pipeline: Amplification of reference gene primers provided the estimated nucleated cell counts. The protocol was immunoSEQ multiplex PCR, while the TCRdb copy is restricted to in-frame clones and leaves out a portion. V and J calls and clone size are given by that table; D and trimming were obtained from the DNA. The repertoire has about 290,000 clones, approximately 88% of them found once; the top ten carry 1.5% to 2%. In assigning cohorts, the study relied on participant-reported clinical history.

Material: PBMCs or T cells enriched from blood (not recorded which). The origin of this receptor is a woman aged 40 to 49 who had recovered from COVID-19. The chain carries TRBV30 and TRBJ1-1; D remains ambiguous. The CDR3 DNA follows: TGTGCCTGGAGTGTAAGCTCGAACACTGAAGCTTTCTTT. Residues: CAWSVSSNTEAFF.